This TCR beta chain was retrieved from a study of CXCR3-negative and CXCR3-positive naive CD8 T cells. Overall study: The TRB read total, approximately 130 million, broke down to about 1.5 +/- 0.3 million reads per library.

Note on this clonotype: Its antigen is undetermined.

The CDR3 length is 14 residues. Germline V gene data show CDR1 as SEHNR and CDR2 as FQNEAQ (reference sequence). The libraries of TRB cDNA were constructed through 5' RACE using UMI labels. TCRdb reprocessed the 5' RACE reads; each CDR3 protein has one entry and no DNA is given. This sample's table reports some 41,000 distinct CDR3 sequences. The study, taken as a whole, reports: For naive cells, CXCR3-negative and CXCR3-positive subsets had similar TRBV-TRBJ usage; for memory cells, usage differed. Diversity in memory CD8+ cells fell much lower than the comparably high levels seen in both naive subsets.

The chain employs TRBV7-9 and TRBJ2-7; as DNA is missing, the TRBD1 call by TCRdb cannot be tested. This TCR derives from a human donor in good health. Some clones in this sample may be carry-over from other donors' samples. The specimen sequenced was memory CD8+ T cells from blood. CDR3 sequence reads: CASSSPVRAYEQYF.